This is a list of T cell receptor beta chains from one sample in a study of human T cells and chemical hapten exposure. TCRdb analysed the RACE reads with MiXCR anew, one entry per CDR3 protein. The sample yields roughly 130,000 distinct CDR3 sequences, roughly 10% seen once. Sequenced material: whole blood, taken in connection with sensitization to the hapten diphenylcyclopropenone (DPC). These TCRs come from a woman aged 45-65 years with alopecia areata. Some clones in this sample may be carry-over from other donors' samples. The CDR3 runs from the conserved cysteine through the conserved F or W. Fields, in order: J gene, clone size, D gene, V gene, CDR3 protein, CDR3 DNA. D genes are given only for firm matches. Clone size is shown for a subset of rows, as once, few, many or a class of expanded clone.

J: TRBJ2-1
size: -
D: -
V: TRBV20-1
CDR3: CSARVPAPDSYNEQFF
DNA: TGCAGTGCTAGAGTCCCGGCTCCGGACTCCTACAATGAGCAGTTCTTC

J: TRBJ1-3
size: -
D: -
V: TRBV20-1
CDR3: CSARDLDSASGNTIYF
DNA: TGCAGTGCTAGAGATCTCGACAGTGCCTCTGGAAACACCATATATTTT

J: TRBJ1-1
size: few
D: -
V: TRBV5-5
CDR3: CASSPTASNTEAFF
DNA: TGTGCCAGCAGCCCGACAGCGTCGAACACTGAAGCTTTCTTT

J: TRBJ2-7
size: -
D: -
V: TRBV4-3
CDR3: CASSQVGSYEQYF
DNA: TGCGCCAGCAGCCAAGTTGGCTCCTACGAGCAGTACTTC

J: TRBJ2-5
size: few
D: -
V: TRBV2
CDR3: CASSDPSETQYF
DNA: TGTGCCAGCAGTGACCCTTCTGAGACCCAGTACTTC

J: TRBJ2-2
size: -
D: -
V: TRBV4-1
CDR3: CASSQERSGELFF
DNA: TGCGCCAGCAGCCAAGAGAGATCCGGGGAGCTGTTTTTT

J: TRBJ2-7
size: -
D: -
V: TRBV29-1
CDR3: CSVGDSSYEQYF
DNA: TGCAGCGTTGGTGACAGCTCCTACGAGCAGTACTTC

J: TRBJ1-1
size: few
D: -
V: TRBV20-1
CDR3: CSAREGSTTFF
DNA: TGCAGTGCTAGAGAGGGCAGTACAACTTTCTTT

J: TRBJ1-2
size: many
D: -
V: TRBV3-1
CDR3: CASSQESNRRIQAGSYTF
DNA: TGTGCCAGCAGCCAAGAAAGTAACAGGAGAATACAAGCGGGGTCCTACACCTTC

J: TRBJ2-7
size: -
D: TRBD2
V: TRBV29-1
CDR3: CSADMGGYEQYF
DNA: TGCAGCGCGGACATGGGAGGGTACGAGCAGTACTTC

J: TRBJ2-7
size: few
D: -
V: TRBV9
CDR3: CASSVATGPYEQYF
DNA: TGTGCCAGCAGCGTAGCCACGGGACCCTACGAGCAGTACTTC

J: TRBJ2-7
size: many
D: TRBD2
V: TRBV12-3/TRBV12-4
CDR3: CASRREAGGSYEQYF
DNA: TGTGCCAGCAGGAGGGAAGCGGGGGGATCCTACGAGCAGTACTTC

J: TRBJ2-1
size: -
D: -
V: TRBV10-2
CDR3: CASRIGSSYNEQFF
DNA: TGCGCCAGCAGGATCGGGAGTTCCTACAATGAGCAGTTCTTC

J: TRBJ1-5
size: -
D: -
V: TRBV2
CDR3: CASSALGRDQPQHF
DNA: TGTGCCAGCAGTGCGTTAGGGCGAGATCAGCCCCAGCATTTT

J: TRBJ2-3
size: many
D: -
V: TRBV7-2
CDR3: CASSPGPGATDTQYF
DNA: TGTGCCAGCAGCCCGGGTCCGGGGGCCACAGATACGCAGTATTTT

J: TRBJ1-1
size: many
D: -
V: TRBV29-1
CDR3: CSVLSSSTEAFF
DNA: TGCAGCGTCCTCTCTTCGTCCACTGAAGCTTTCTTT

J: TRBJ1-1
size: few
D: -
V: TRBV3-1
CDR3: CASSQDALRVSTEAFF
DNA: TGTGCCAGCAGCCAAGACGCCTTACGCGTTAGCACTGAAGCTTTCTTT

J: TRBJ1-2
size: -
D: -
V: TRBV7-2
CDR3: CASSSGTTPRYGYTF
DNA: TGTGCCAGCAGCTCCGGGACAACCCCCCGATATGGCTACACCTTC

J: TRBJ1-1
size: few
D: -
V: TRBV13
CDR3: CASSSDLPEAFF
DNA: TGTGCCAGCAGCTCGGACCTACCTGAGGCTTTCTTT

J: TRBJ2-7
size: -
D: -
V: TRBV7-2
CDR3: CASSLAGGFTYEQYF
DNA: TGTGCCAGCAGCTTAGCAGGCGGTTTTACCTACGAGCAGTACTTC

J: TRBJ1-1
size: few
D: -
V: TRBV29-1
CDR3: CSVEDPAGVNTEAFF
DNA: TGCAGCGTTGAAGATCCCGCAGGAGTGAACACTGAAGCTTTCTTT

J: TRBJ2-1
size: -
D: -
V: TRBV13
CDR3: CASSPRLTPPANEQFF
DNA: TGTGCCAGCAGCCCCCGACTGACCCCCCCCGCGAATGAGCAGTTCTTC